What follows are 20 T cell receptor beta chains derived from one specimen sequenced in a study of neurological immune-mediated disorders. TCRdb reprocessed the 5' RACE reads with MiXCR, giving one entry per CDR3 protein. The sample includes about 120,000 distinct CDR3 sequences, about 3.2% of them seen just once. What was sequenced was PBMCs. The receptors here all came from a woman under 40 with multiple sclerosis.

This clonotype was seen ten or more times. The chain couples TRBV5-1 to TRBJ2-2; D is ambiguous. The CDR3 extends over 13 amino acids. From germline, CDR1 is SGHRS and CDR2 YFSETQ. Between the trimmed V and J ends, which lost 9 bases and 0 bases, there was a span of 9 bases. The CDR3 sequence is CATFVANTGELFF. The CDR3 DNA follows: TGCGCCACCTTCGTCGCGAACACCGGGGAGCTGTTTTTT.

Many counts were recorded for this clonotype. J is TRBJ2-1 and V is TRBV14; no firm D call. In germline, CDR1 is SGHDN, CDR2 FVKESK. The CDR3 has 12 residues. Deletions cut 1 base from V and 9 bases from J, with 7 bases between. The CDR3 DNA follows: TGTGCCAGCAGCCAAGTTGTTCCTGAGCAGTTCTTC. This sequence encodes CASSQVVPEQFF.

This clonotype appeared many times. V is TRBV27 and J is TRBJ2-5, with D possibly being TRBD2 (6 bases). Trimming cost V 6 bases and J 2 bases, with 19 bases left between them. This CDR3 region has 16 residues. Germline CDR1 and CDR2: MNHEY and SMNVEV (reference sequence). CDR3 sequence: CASSNTGVRVQETQYF. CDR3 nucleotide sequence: TGTGCCAGCAGCAACACGGGGGTTCGGGTTCAAGAGACCCAGTACTTC.

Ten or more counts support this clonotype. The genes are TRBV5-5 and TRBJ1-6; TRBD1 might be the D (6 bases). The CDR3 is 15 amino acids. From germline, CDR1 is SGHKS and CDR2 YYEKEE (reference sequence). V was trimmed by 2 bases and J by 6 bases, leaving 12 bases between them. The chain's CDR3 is CASSFQGLGNSPLHF. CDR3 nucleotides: TGTGCCAGCAGCTTCCAGGGGTTGGGTAATTCACCCCTCCACTTT.

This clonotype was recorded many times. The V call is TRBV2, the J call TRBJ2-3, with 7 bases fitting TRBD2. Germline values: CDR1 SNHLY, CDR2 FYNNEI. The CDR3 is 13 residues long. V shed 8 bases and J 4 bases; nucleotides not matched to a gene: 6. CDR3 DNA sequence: TGTGCCAGCGCGGGGGTTTGGGCAGATACGCAGTATTTT. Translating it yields CASAGVWADTQYF.

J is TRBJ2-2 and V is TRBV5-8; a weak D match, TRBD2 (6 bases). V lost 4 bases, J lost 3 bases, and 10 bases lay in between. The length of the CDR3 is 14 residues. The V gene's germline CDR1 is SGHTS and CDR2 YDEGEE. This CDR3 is CASSRGTHTGELFF. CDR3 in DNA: TGTGCCAGCAGCCGCGGGACCCACACCGGGGAGCTGTTTTTT.

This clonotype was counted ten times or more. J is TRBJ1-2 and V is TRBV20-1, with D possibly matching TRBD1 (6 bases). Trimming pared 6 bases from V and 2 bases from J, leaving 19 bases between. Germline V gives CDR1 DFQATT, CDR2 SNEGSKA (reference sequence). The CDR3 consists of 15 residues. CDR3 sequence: CSAKDWGLDNYGYTF. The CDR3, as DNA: TGCAGTGCCAAAGATTGGGGGCTCGACAACTATGGCTACACCTTC.

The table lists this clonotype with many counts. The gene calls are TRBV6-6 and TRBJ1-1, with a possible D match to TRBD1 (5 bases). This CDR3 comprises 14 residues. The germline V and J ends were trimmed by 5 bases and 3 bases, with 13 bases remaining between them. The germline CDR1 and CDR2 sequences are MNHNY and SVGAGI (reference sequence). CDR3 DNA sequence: TGTGCCAGCAGTCATCGGGGGGGTGACACTGAAGCTTTCTTT. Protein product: CASSHRGGDTEAFF.

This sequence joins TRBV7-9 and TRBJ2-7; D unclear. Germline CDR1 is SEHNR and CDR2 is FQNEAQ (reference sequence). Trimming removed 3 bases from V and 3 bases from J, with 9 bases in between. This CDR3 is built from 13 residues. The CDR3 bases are TGTGCCAGCAGCTTTCCTGACGGCTACGAGCAGTACTTC. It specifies CASSFPDGYEQYF.

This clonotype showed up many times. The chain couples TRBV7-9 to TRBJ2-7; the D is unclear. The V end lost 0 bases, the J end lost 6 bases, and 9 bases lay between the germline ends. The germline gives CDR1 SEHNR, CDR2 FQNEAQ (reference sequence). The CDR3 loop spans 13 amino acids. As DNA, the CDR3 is TGTGCCAGCAGCTTAGCGGCTAGTGTCGAGCAGTACTTC. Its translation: CASSLAASVEQYF.

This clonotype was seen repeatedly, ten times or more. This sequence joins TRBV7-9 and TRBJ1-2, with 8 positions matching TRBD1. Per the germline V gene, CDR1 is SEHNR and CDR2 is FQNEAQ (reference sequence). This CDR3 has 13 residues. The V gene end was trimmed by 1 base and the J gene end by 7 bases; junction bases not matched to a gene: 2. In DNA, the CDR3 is TGTGCCAGCAGCTTAGGAACAGGGGGTGGCTACACCTTC. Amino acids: CASSLGTGGGYTF.

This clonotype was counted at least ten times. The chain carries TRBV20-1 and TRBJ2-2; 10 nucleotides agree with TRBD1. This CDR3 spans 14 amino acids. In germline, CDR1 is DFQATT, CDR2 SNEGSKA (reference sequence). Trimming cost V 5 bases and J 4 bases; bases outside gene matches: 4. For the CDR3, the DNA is TGCAGTGCTGTGGGACAGGGGCTCACCGGGGAGCTGTTTTTT. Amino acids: CSAVGQGLTGELFF.

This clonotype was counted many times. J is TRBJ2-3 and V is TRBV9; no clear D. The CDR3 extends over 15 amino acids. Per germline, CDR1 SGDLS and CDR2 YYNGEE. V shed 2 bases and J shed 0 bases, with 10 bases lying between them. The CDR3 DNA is TGTGCCAGCAGCGTGGATGCCGCTAGCACAGATACGCAGTATTTT. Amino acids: CASSVDAASTDTQYF.

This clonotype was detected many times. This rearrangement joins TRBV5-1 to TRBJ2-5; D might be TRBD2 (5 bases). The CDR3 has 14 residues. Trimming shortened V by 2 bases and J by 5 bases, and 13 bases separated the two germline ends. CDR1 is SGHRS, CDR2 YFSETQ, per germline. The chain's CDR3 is CASSFAPPGETQYF. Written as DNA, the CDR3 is TGCGCCAGCAGCTTCGCCCCGCCGGGGGAGACCCAGTACTTC.

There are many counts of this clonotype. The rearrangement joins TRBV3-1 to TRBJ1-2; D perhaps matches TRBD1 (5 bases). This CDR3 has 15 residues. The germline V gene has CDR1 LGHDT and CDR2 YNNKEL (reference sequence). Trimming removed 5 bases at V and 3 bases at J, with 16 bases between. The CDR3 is CASSWWGTEDYGYTF. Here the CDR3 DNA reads TGTGCCAGCAGCTGGTGGGGCACGGAGGACTATGGCTACACCTTC.

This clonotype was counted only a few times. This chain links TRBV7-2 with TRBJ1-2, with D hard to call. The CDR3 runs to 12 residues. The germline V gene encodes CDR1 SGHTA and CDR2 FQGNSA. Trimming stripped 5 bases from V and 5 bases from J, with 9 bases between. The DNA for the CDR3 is TGTGCCAGCAGCGCCTATGAATATGGCTACACCTTC. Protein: CASSAYEYGYTF.

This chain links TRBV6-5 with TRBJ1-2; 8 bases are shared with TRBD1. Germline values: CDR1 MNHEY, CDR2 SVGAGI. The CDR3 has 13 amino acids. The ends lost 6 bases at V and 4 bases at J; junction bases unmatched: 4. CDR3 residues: CASRETGGYGYTF. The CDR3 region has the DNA TGTGCCAGCAGGGAAACAGGGGGCTATGGCTACACCTTC.

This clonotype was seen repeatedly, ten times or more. The CDR3 DNA reads as TGCGCCAGCAGCTTTTCGGGGACCAGCTTCAATGAGCAGTTCTTC. Encoded protein: CASSFSGTSFNEQFF. The chain employs TRBV5-1 and TRBJ2-1, with D perhaps being TRBD1 or TRBD2 (5 bases each). Between the trimmed V and J ends, which lost 2 bases and 6 bases, there was a span of 15 bases. The CDR3 sequence is 15 residues long. Germline V gives CDR1 SGHRS, CDR2 YFSETQ.

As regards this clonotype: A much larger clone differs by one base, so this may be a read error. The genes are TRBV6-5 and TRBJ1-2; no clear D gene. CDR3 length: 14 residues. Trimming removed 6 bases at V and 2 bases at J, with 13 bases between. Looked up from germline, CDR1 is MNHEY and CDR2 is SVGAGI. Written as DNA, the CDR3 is TGTGCCAGCAGGAAAGGCCTGATCAACTATGGCTACACCTTC. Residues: CASRKGLINYGYTF.

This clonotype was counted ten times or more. The CDR3 DNA is TGCGCCAGCAGCTTGGATAGCGGGGGGGGATACAATGAGCAGTTCTTC. As protein: CASSLDSGGGYNEQFF. The rearrangement uses TRBV5-1 and TRBJ2-1, with 11 nucleotides matching TRBD2. This CDR3 has 16 amino acids. J was trimmed by 4 bases and V by 0 bases; bases with no gene match: 3. CDR1 is SGHRS, CDR2 YFSETQ, per germline.